This T cell receptor beta chain was found in a study of cytotoxic CD8 clonotypes in ibrutinib-treated CLL. General study results and limits: Clonality increased at ibrutinib response and stayed stable in sustained remission. At progression, however, it fell back toward baseline.

The length of the CDR3 is 16 residues. Germline CDR1 is LGHNT and CDR2 is FRNRAP. Trimming took 2 bases from V and 8 from J; bases not matched to a gene: 11. Clones were sequenced by immunoSEQ multiplex PCR, and TCRdb holds only the in-frame ones, with some missing. The sample holds about 250,000 clones, 70% seen once. Concerning this clone itself: Its antigen is not known.

This rearrangement joins TRBV12-5 to TRBJ2-1, with 8 nucleotides matching TRBD2. The specimen comprised PBMCs, sampled after 24 months of ibrutinib treatment. The receptor's source is a human donor with chronic lymphocytic leukemia. CDR3 DNA: TGTGCTAGTGGTTTGCTAATAGCGGGAAACGACGATGAGCAGTTCTTC. Its protein is CASGLLIAGNDDEQFF.